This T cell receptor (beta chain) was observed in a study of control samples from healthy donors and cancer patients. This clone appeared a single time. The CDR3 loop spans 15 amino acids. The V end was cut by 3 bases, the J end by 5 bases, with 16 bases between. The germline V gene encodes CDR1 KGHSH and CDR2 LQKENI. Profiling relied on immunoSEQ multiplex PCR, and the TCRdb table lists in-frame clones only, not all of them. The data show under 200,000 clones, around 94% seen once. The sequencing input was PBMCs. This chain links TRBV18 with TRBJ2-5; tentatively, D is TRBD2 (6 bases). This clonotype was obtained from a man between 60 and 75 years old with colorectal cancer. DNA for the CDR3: TGTGCCAGCTCACCCCCTGAGGGCCGGGGGGAGACCCAGTACTTC. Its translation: CASSPPEGRGETQYF.